A selection of T cell receptor beta chains follows, all from one sample in a study of blood T cell repertoires in COVID-19. Measured with immunoSEQ multiplex PCR; TCRdb has only the in-frame clones, and not every one. The data hold a few hundred thousand clones, with 90% observed a single time. What was sequenced was peripheral blood. Every receptor here comes from a woman aged 40 to 55 with COVID-19, enrolled during active disease. Both conserved end residues are part of each CDR3. The order of the fields is D gene, V gene, clone size, J gene, CDR3 DNA, CDR3 protein. D genes are given only for firm matches. The size of a clone is reported for some rows only, either as once, few or many, or as a class for expanded clones.

NA	TRBV4-1	NA	TRBJ2-7	TGCGCCAGCAGCCAAGAGGAAGGAGGGTTCTACGAGCAGTACTTC	CASSQEEGGFYEQYF
TRBD1	TRBV7-6	NA	TRBJ2-7	TGTGCCAGCAGCTTAGGGGGACAGCCCTCCTACGAGCAGTACTTC	CASSLGGQPSYEQYF
TRBD1	TRBV6-2/TRBV6-3	NA	TRBJ1-5	TGTGCCAGCAGTAACCGACAGGGGGCTCAGCCCCAGCATTTT	CASSNRQGAQPQHF
NA	TRBV5-1	NA	TRBJ2-7	TGCGCCAGCAGCTTGGTAGGACGGGATTACGAGCAGTACTTC	CASSLVGRDYEQYF
TRBD1	TRBV18	NA	TRBJ1-4	TGTGCCAGCTACCGAGGGACAGATGAAAAACTGTTTTTT	CASYRGTDEKLFF
TRBD2	TRBV28	NA	TRBJ2-5	TGTGCCAGCAGCGACGGGAGGGCCCTCCAAGAGACCCAGTACTTC	CASSDGRALQETQYF
NA	TRBV5-1	NA	TRBJ1-2	TGCGCCAGCAGCTTCACTCAGGGTGCCTATGGCTACACCTTC	CASSFTQGAYGYTF
NA	TRBV18	once	TRBJ2-2	TGTGCCAGCTCACCCCGGACAGCTTCGAACACCGGGGAGCTGTTTTTT	CASSPRTASNTGELFF
NA	TRBV5-8	NA	TRBJ2-7	TGTGCCAGCACCTCGGGCACAGGGTGGGTCGTTTTCTACGAGCAGTACTTC	CASTSGTGWVVFYEQYF
NA	TRBV28	NA	TRBJ1-5	TGTGCCAGCAATACAGGACATAGCAATCAGCCCCAGCATTTT	CASNTGHSNQPQHF
NA	TRBV7-8	NA	TRBJ1-1	TGTGCCAGCAGCCAGGACAGCACTCTTGAAGCTTTCTTT	CASSQDSTLEAFF
NA	TRBV7-6	NA	TRBJ2-5	TGTGCCAGCAGCTTGAGCCGAGAGACCCAGTACTTC	CASSLSRETQYF
TRBD1	TRBV9	NA	TRBJ1-2	TGTGCCAGCAGCCCCGGGACAGCCAACTATGGCTACACCTTC	CASSPGTANYGYTF
TRBD1	TRBV6-6	NA	TRBJ1-3	TGTGCCAGCAGCCGGACGACAGGGGGCACTGGAAACACCATATATTTT	CASSRTTGGTGNTIYF
NA	TRBV7-9	NA	TRBJ1-2	TGTGCCAGCAGAGCCTACAGTAAACGCGACTATGGCTACACCTTC	CASRAYSKRDYGYTF
TRBD1	TRBV6-5	NA	TRBJ2-2	TGTGCCAGCAGCCCGACAGGGGCGACCGGGGAGCTGTTTTTT	CASSPTGATGELFF
NA	TRBV14	NA	TRBJ1-5	TGTGCCAGCAGCCAAGATAGTGATCAGCCCCAGCATTTT	CASSQDSDQPQHF
NA	TRBV28	NA	TRBJ1-1	TGTGCCAGCAGTTTCACAGGGAGGAACACTGAAGCTTTCTTT	CASSFTGRNTEAFF
NA	TRBV29-1	NA	TRBJ1-2	TGCAGCGTTGAACCGCCCGGGGTAATCTATGGCTACACCTTC	CSVEPPGVIYGYTF
NA	TRBV10-1	NA	TRBJ1-1	TGCGCCAGCAGCCCAAGGGAGGAGGGATCTTTAACTGAAGCTTTCTTT	CASSPREEGSLTEAFF
TRBD1	TRBV9	NA	TRBJ1-2	TGTGCCAGCAGCAAAGGGGGCACTAACTATGGCTACACCTTC	CASSKGGTNYGYTF
TRBD2	TRBV6-2/TRBV6-3	once	TRBJ2-1	TGTGCCAGCAGTTTCCCGGGACTAGCGGGAGTAGGCTACAATGAGCAGTTCTTC	CASSFPGLAGVGYNEQFF
NA	TRBV28	once	TRBJ1-1	TGTGCCAGCAGTTCCGCGACGGGGGGGCTCCACACTGAAGCTTTCTTT	CASSSATGGLHTEAFF
TRBD2	TRBV11-2	NA	TRBJ2-7	TGTGCCAGCAGCTTTCTTACGGGACTAGCGGACAAGTTTTCTTACGAGCAGTACTTC	CASSFLTGLADKFSYEQYF
NA	TRBV5-4	once	TRBJ1-6	TGTGCCAGCAGCTTGGGGGGGGGCGGATCACCCCTCCACTTT	CASSLGGGGSPLHF
NA	TRBV28	NA	TRBJ1-3	TGTGCCAGCAGTTTGCTAGCTTTCTCTCGCGGAAACACCATATATTTT	CASSLLAFSRGNTIYF
NA	TRBV6-2/TRBV6-3	NA	TRBJ2-6	TGTGCCAGCAGTTACGGGACAAGCTTCTCTGGGGCCAACGTCCTGACTTTC	CASSYGTSFSGANVLTF
NA	TRBV7-6	few	TRBJ1-2	TGTGCCAGCAGCTCCACAAACAGCCCTAATTATGGCTACACCTTC	CASSSTNSPNYGYTF
TRBD1	TRBV5-4	NA	TRBJ1-4	TGTGCCAGCAGCCCTGGGACAGCGCATGAAAAACTGTTTTTT	CASSPGTAHEKLFF
TRBD2	TRBV27	NA	TRBJ2-5	TGTGCCAGCAGTTTATCCTTAGCGGGAGGGCCTGAGACCCAGTACTTC	CASSLSLAGGPETQYF
TRBD2	TRBV7-6	NA	TRBJ2-7	TGTGCCAGCAGCCTTGGGACTAGCGCAAGCTCCTACGAGCAGTACTTC	CASSLGTSASSYEQYF